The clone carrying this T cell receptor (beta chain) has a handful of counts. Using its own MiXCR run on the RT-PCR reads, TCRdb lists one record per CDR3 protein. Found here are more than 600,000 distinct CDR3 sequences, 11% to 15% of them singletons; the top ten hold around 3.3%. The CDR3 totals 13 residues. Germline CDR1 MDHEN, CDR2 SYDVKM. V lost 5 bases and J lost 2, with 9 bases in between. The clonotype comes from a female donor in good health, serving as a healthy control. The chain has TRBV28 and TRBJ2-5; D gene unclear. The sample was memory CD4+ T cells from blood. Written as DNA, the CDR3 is TGTGCCAGCAGTAGGTCCAGACAAGAGACCCAGTACTTC. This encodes CASSRSRQETQYF.